Shown below are 14 T cell receptor beta chains from a single sample sequenced in a study of Tregs in tolerant kidney transplant recipients. Produced via immunoSEQ multiplex PCR; TCRdb's table is partial and in-frame only. Of more than 75,000 clones in the sample, approximately 93% are singletons; the top ten hold 0.46%. The material was CD4+ T cells from blood, obtained before the transplant. All receptors derive from a human donor who received a combined kidney and bone marrow transplant.

The genes are TRBV7-8 and TRBJ1-4, with unresolved D. V was shortened by 6 bases and J by 1 base, with 12 bases between the two germline ends. Germline V lookup: CDR1 SGHVS, CDR2 FQNEAQ. The length of the CDR3 is 15 residues. CDR3 DNA sequence: TGTGCCAGCAGAAATCCGGGTAGAACTAATGAAAAACTGTTTTTT. Its translation is CASRNPGRTNEKLFF. The variable domain in full, completed from reference TRBV7-8 and TRBJ1-4, reads GAGVSQSPRYKVAKRGQDVALRCDPISGHVSLFWYQQALGQGPEFLTYFQNEAQLDKSGLPSDRFFAERPEGSVSTLKIQRTQQEDSAVYLCASRNPGRTNEKLFFGSGTQLSVL.

The rearrangement uses TRBV7-2 and TRBJ2-7; 7 positions agree with TRBD1. CDR3 length equals 16 residues. Germline V gene lookup returns CDR1 SGHTA and CDR2 FQGNSA. The ends lost 5 bases at V and 0 bases at J; junction bases unmatched: 10. CDR3 in DNA: TGTGCCAGCAGCCCTAACAGGGGAAGGGGCTCCTACGAGCAGTACTTC. It is translated as CASSPNRGRGSYEQYF.

The chain has TRBV4-3 and TRBJ2-1; TRBD1 is a possible D gene (6 bases). V lost 4 bases and J lost 10, with 20 bases in between. The CDR3 runs to 15 residues. The V gene's germline CDR1 is LGHNA and CDR2 YSLEER. Here the CDR3 DNA reads TGCGCCAGCAGCCCTGGGGGCCCCTCGGGGAGAGAGCAGTTCTTC. Translation: CASSPGGPSGREQFF.

This sequence joins TRBV2 and TRBJ1-1; perhaps TRBD1 as D (5 bases). The V end was cut by 7 bases, the J end by 4 bases, with 16 bases between. CDR1 SNHLY and CDR2 FYNNEI come from the germline V gene. The CDR3 has 14 residues. The CDR3 sequence is CASMGRVGGTEAFF. As DNA, the CDR3 is TGTGCCAGCATGGGGAGGGTTGGGGGCACTGAAGCTTTCTTT.

The rearrangement joins TRBV2 to TRBJ2-7; 9 bases map to TRBD1. The V gene end was trimmed by 7 bases and the J gene end by 4 bases; junction bases not matched to a gene: 11. The CDR3 length is 15 residues. CDR1 SNHLY and CDR2 FYNNEI come from the germline V gene. The DNA of the CDR3 is TGTGCCAGCACCCAGCGCACAGGGGGCGAATACGAGCAGTACTTC. This codes for CASTQRTGGEYEQYF. Supplemented by reference TRBV2 and TRBJ2-7, the full variable domain reads EPEVTQTPSHQVTQMGQEVILRCVPISNHLYFYWYRQILGQKVEFLVSFYNNEISEKSEIFDDQFSVERPDGSNFTLKIRSTKLEDSAMYFCASTQRTGGEYEQYFGPGTRLTVT.

This chain links TRBV27 with TRBJ2-7; D possibly corresponds to TRBD2 (6 bases). CDR1 MNHEY and CDR2 SMNVEV come from the germline V gene (reference sequence). CDR3 length equals 15 residues. Between the trimmed V and J ends, which lost 7 bases and 1 base, there was a span of 17 bases. The CDR3 DNA reads as TGTGCCAGCAAATTGGACGGGAGTTATTCCTACGAGCAGTACTTC. Translated, it gives CASKLDGSYSYEQYF.

The chain has TRBV25-1 and TRBJ2-1; 11 bases agree with TRBD2. Losses at the gene ends were 8 bases for V and 5 bases for J; bases not matched to a gene: 8. Germline loops: CDR1 MGHDK, CDR2 SYGVNS. The CDR3 extends over 15 amino acids. CDR3 protein: CASATSGNVNNEQFF. The CDR3 DNA reads as TGTGCCAGCGCGACTAGCGGGAATGTGAACAATGAGCAGTTCTTC. Based on the CDR3 plus reference TRBV25-1 and TRBJ2-1, the full variable domain is EADIYQTPRYLVIGTGKKITLECSQTMGHDKMYWYQQDPGMELHLIHYSYGVNSTEKGDLSSESTVSRIRTEHFPLTLESARPSHTSQYLCASATSGNVNNEQFFGPGTRLTVL.

This sequence joins TRBV11-1 and TRBJ2-7; D remains ambiguous. CDR3 length equals 13 residues. Deletions cut 1 base from V and 3 bases from J, with 7 bases between. Germline V lookup: CDR1 SGHAT, CDR2 FQDESV (reference sequence). The chain's CDR3 is CASSLDIHYEQYF. DNA for the CDR3: TGTGCCAGCAGCTTAGACATACACTACGAGCAGTACTTC. The whole variable domain, remainder taken from reference TRBV11-1 and TRBJ2-7, is EAEVAQSPRYKITEKSQAVAFWCDPISGHATLYWYRQILGQGPELLVQFQDESVVDDSQLPKDRFSAERLKGVDSTLKIQPAELGDSAMYLCASSLDIHYEQYFGPGTRLTVT.

The CDR3 reads CASSLTGNQPQHF. The CDR3 DNA sequence: TGTGCCAGCAGCTTAACAGGAAATCAGCCCCAGCATTTT. J is TRBJ1-5 and V is TRBV9, with D possibly matching TRBD1 (5 bases). Trimming removed 4 bases from V and 4 bases from J, with 9 bases in between. The CDR3 is 13 amino acids. The germline V gene has CDR1 SGDLS and CDR2 YYNGEE.

This chain joins TRBV6-1 and TRBJ1-1; no firm D call. The CDR3 runs 12 residues. Germline V lookup: CDR1 MNHNS, CDR2 SASEGT. Trimming stripped 8 bases from V and 0 bases from J, with 7 bases between. CDR3 sequence reads: CASGTMNTEAFF. The CDR3 DNA reads TGTGCCAGCGGTACTATGAACACTGAAGCTTTCTTT.

V is TRBV6-5 and J is TRBJ1-1; D perhaps matches TRBD1 (5 bases). The germline gives CDR1 MNHEY, CDR2 SVGAGI. The CDR3 is 14 residues long. Between the trimmed V and J ends, which lost 4 bases and 0 bases, there was a span of 9 bases. CDR3 sequence: CASSSPGLNTEAFF. CDR3 in DNA: TGTGCCAGCAGTTCTCCAGGGCTGAACACTGAAGCTTTCTTT.

The V call is TRBV4-2, the J call TRBJ2-5; possible D gene TRBD2, 5 bases. Germline V gene sequence: CDR1 LGHNA, CDR2 YNFKEQ. V was trimmed by 0 bases and J by 3 bases, leaving 11 bases between them. The CDR3 length is 15 residues. CDR3 bases: TGTGCCAGCAGCCAAGATCTTAATAGCGAAGAGACCCAGTACTTC. Translated: CASSQDLNSEETQYF.

This chain connects TRBV7-8 to TRBJ2-7, with 9 positions matching TRBD1. The J segment lost 5 bases and the V segment lost 5 bases, leaving 16 bases of the junction unmatched. Germline loops: CDR1 SGHVS, CDR2 FQNEAQ. This CDR3 region has 17 residues. CDR3: CASSPRGGGTGSNEQYF. CDR3 DNA: TGTGCCAGCAGCCCCAGGGGAGGGGGGACAGGGTCCAACGAGCAGTACTTC.

Only one count was recorded for this clone. The chain links TRBV7-2 to TRBJ2-1; 7 nucleotides agree with TRBD2. CDR3 size: 16 residues. Looked up from germline, CDR1 is SGHTA and CDR2 is FQGNSA. The V and J ends lost 3 bases and 2 bases, in that order; junction bases with no gene match: 7. This CDR3 is CASSFGGSQTYNEQFF. The CDR3 DNA sequence: TGTGCCAGCAGCTTTGGCGGGAGCCAGACCTACAATGAGCAGTTCTTC.